Shown below are 22 T cell receptor beta chains from a single sample sequenced in a study of breast tumors, draining lymph nodes, adjacent tissues. TCRdb redid the calling of the multiplex PCR reads with MiXCR, one entry per CDR3 protein. The sample shows about 31,000 distinct CDR3 sequences, about 60% of them seen only once. Specimen: breast tumor tissue. The receptor source for this set is a female donor with breast cancer. Some clones in this sample may be carry-over from other donors' samples.

This clonotype was found many times. The rearrangement links TRBV7-2 to TRBJ1-5, with 9 bases that match TRBD1. In germline, CDR1 is SGHTA, CDR2 FQGNSA. J lost 5 bases, V lost 3 bases, and 11 bases had no gene match. The CDR3 has 17 residues. The CDR3 DNA is TGTGCCAGCAGCTTTACAGGGGGCCGGGGGACTGATCAGCCCCAGCATTTT. Amino acid sequence: CASSFTGGRGTDQPQHF.

This clonotype was recorded at least ten times. The genes are TRBV2 and TRBJ2-2; a possible D gene is TRBD1 (5 bases). The V and J ends lost 0 bases and 2 bases respectively, with 7 bases between them. This CDR3 region has 15 residues. The germline V gene has CDR1 SNHLY and CDR2 FYNNEI. CDR3 loop: CASSEAQGNTGELFF. The DNA of the CDR3 is TGTGCCAGCAGTGAAGCGCAGGGAAACACCGGGGAGCTGTTTTTT.

This clonotype was found many times. The chain recombines TRBV4-1 with TRBJ1-5, with 7 bases fitting TRBD1. The germline V gene encodes CDR1 MGHRA and CDR2 YSYEKL. CDR3 length: 13 residues. V shed 3 bases, J shed 6 bases, and the junction held 2 bases outside the gene matches. CDR3 bases: TGCGCCAGCAGCCATGGACAGGCTCAGCCCCAGCATTTT. Its protein is CASSHGQAQPQHF.

V usage is TRBV11-2 and J usage is TRBJ2-7; D is tentatively TRBD1 or TRBD2 (5 bases each). This CDR3 comprises 15 residues. The V gene lost 0 bases and the J gene lost 3 bases, with 12 bases spanning the gap. The V gene's germline CDR1 is SGHAT and CDR2 FQNNGV. CDR3 sequence (DNA): TGTGCCAGCAGCTTAGATCCCGGGACCTTCTACGAGCAGTACTTC. Its protein is CASSLDPGTFYEQYF.

The rearrangement uses TRBV19 and TRBJ2-3; 10 nucleotides align to TRBD2. Losses at the gene ends were 9 bases for V and 6 bases for J; bases not matched to a gene: 9. The germline V gene encodes CDR1 LNHDA and CDR2 SQIVND (reference sequence). The CDR3 contains 14 residues. CDR3 in amino acids: CASGSGRASDTQYF. Written as DNA, the CDR3 is TGTGCCAGCGGGAGCGGGAGGGCTTCGGATACGCAGTATTTT.

The V gene is TRBV19, the J gene TRBJ2-7; perhaps TRBD2 as D (6 bases). Germline V lookup: CDR1 LNHDA, CDR2 SQIVND (reference sequence). The CDR3 is 14 residues long. Trimming took 2 bases from V and 4 from J, leaving 12 bases between them. The CDR3 reads CASSISGTSYEQYF. CDR3 DNA: TGTGCCAGTAGTATATCTGGGACTTCGTACGAGCAGTACTTC. The full variable domain, rest sourced from reference TRBV19 and TRBJ2-7, is DGGITQSPKYLFRKEGQNVTLSCEQNLNHDAMYWYRQDPGQGLRLIYYSQIVNDFQKGDIAEGYSVSREKKESFPLTVTSAQKNPTAFYLCASSISGTSYEQYFGPGTRLTVT.

This chain joins TRBV20-1 and TRBJ2-7; tentatively, D is TRBD1 or TRBD2 (6 bases each). Deletions cut 3 bases from V and 6 bases from J, with 18 bases between. This CDR3 is built from 14 residues. From germline, CDR1 is DFQATT and CDR2 SNEGSKA (reference sequence). CDR3 nucleotides: TGCAGTGCTAGTGAGGGGGGTGGTGCTGGCGAGCAGTACTTC. Encoded protein: CSASEGGGAGEQYF.

The chain uses TRBV20-1 and TRBJ2-1; TRBD1 aligns across 9 bases. This CDR3 is 15 amino acids long. V shed 5 bases, J shed 5 bases, and the junction held 10 bases outside the gene matches. The germline V gene encodes CDR1 DFQATT and CDR2 SNEGSKA (reference sequence). CDR3 in amino acids: CSALVRDRDNNEQFF. CDR3 DNA: TGCAGTGCTCTCGTTCGGGACAGGGATAACAATGAGCAGTTCTTC.

On this clonotype: In this CDR3 the conserved last residue, phenylalanine or tryptophan, is missing, so a read error is likely. This chain uses TRBV6-2 or TRBV6-3 with TRBJ2-6, with TRBD1 identical over 7 bases. Germline V gene lookup returns CDR1 MNHEY and CDR2 SVGEGT. This CDR3 is 16 amino acids long. CDR3 coding DNA: TGCGCCAGCTTCGGAGAGGGGGCCTCTGGGGCCAACGTCCTGACTTCC. Its protein product is CASFGEGASGANVLTS.

This clonotype qualifies as medium-sized (0.01 to 0.1%). The chain employs TRBV15 and TRBJ2-7; TRBD2 agrees at 8 bases. Germline trimming cut 5 bases from V and 3 bases from J; bases unmatched to any gene: 6. The CDR3 runs 14 residues. Germline assignment: CDR1 LNHNV and CDR2 YYDKDF (reference sequence). The CDR3 DNA reads TGTGCCACCAGCTATGCAGCGGGGGACTACGAGCAGTACTTC. Translation: CATSYAAGDYEQYF. The complete variable domain, with remaining parts taken from reference TRBV15 and TRBJ2-7, reads DAMVIQNPRYQVTQFGKPVTLSCSQTLNHNVMYWYQQKSSQAPKLLFHYYDKDFNNEADTPDNFQSRRPNTSFCFLDIRSPGLGDTAMYLCATSYAAGDYEQYFGPGTRLTVT.

V is TRBV7-2 and J is TRBJ2-3; unclear D gene. Germline V lookup: CDR1 SGHTA, CDR2 FQGNSA. CDR3 length equals 13 residues. Trimming pared 2 bases from V and 4 bases from J, leaving 7 bases between. This chain's CDR3 is CASSLSIADTQYF. The CDR3 DNA reads TGTGCCAGCAGCTTATCTATCGCAGATACGCAGTATTTT. The full variable domain, rest sourced from reference TRBV7-2 and TRBJ2-3, is GAGVSQSPSNKVTEKGKDVELRCDPISGHTALYWYRQSLGQGLEFLIYFQGNSAPDKSGLPSDRFSAERTGGSVSTLTIQRTQQEDSAVYLCASSLSIADTQYFGPGTRLTVL.

This clonotype has at least ten counts. The chain uses TRBV7-8 and TRBJ2-1; TRBD2 agrees at 11 bases. J lost 0 bases, V lost 5 bases, and 12 bases had no gene match. The CDR3 runs to 19 residues. The V gene's germline CDR1 is SGHVS and CDR2 FQNEAQ. The CDR3 reads CASSVRLAGIQSSYNEQFF. The CDR3 DNA follows: TGTGCCAGCAGCGTACGACTAGCGGGGATTCAGAGCTCCTACAATGAGCAGTTCTTC. Filled out from reference TRBV7-8 and TRBJ2-1, the complete variable domain reads GAGVSQSPRYKVAKRGQDVALRCDPISGHVSLFWYQQALGQGPEFLTYFQNEAQLDKSGLPSDRFFAERPEGSVSTLKIQRTQQEDSAVYLCASSVRLAGIQSSYNEQFFGPGTRLTVL.

The chain is built from TRBV20-1 and TRBJ2-7, with D possibly called TRBD1 or TRBD2 (5 bases each). Germline assignment: CDR1 DFQATT and CDR2 SNEGSKA (reference sequence). The ends were cut back, 1 base at V and 1 base at J, with 14 bases in the middle. The CDR3 is 15 residues long. CDR3 in DNA: TGCAGTGCTAGAGGAGGGGCGACAGATTCCTACGAGCAGTACTTC. It is translated as CSARGGATDSYEQYF.

This clonotype was recorded at least ten times. The gene calls are TRBV11-3 and TRBJ2-2; 11 nucleotides agree with TRBD1. The germline gives CDR1 SGHNT, CDR2 YENEEA. The ends lost 5 bases at V and 6 bases at J; junction bases unmatched: 2. This CDR3 spans 14 amino acids. DNA for the CDR3: TGTGCCAGCAGCCAGGACAGGGGGCCCGGGGAGCTGTTTTTT. The encoded protein is CASSQDRGPGELFF.

The rearrangement uses TRBV7-6 and TRBJ1-2, with 7 nucleotides matching TRBD1. V was pared by 1 base and J by 4 bases, with 0 bases of the junction left unmatched. The CDR3 loop spans 13 amino acids. Germline CDR1 SGHVS, CDR2 FNYEAQ. The CDR3 here is CASSLDRGYGYTF. Written as DNA, the CDR3 is TGTGCCAGCAGCTTAGACAGGGGCTATGGCTACACCTTC.

For this clonotype: The CDR3 ends on some other residue instead of the conserved phenylalanine or tryptophan, so this is likely a read error. The DNA is omitted, as the CDR3 cannot be located on it reliably, and the CDR3 follows TCRdb's listing. V usage is TRBV7-9 and J usage is TRBJ2-7; TRBD2, as called in the table, went unchecked against the DNA. The CDR3 has 11 residues if both end residues are counted. Germline V CDR1 and CDR2: SEHNR, FQNEAQ (reference sequence). The CDR3: CASSFLGGGLA.

The rearrangement uses TRBV24-1 and TRBJ2-1; unclear D gene. Germline values: CDR1 KGHDR, CDR2 SFDVKD. V shed 7 bases and J shed 3 bases, with 6 bases lying between them. The CDR3 extends over 12 amino acids. The CDR3 loop reads CATRGVYNEQFF. The CDR3 region has the DNA TGTGCCACCAGAGGTGTCTACAATGAGCAGTTCTTC.

V is TRBV20-1 and J is TRBJ2-1; the D gene is possibly TRBD2 (6 bases). CDR3 length: 15 residues. Between the trimmed V and J ends, which lost 1 base and 3 bases, there was a span of 13 bases. The germline gives CDR1 DFQATT, CDR2 SNEGSKA (reference sequence). The CDR3 region is CSARAGDGSYNEQFF. The CDR3 DNA is TGCAGTGCTAGAGCCGGGGACGGGAGCTACAATGAGCAGTTCTTC.

Only one count was recorded for this clonotype. V is TRBV10-3 and J is TRBJ2-4; D gene ambiguous. Trimming shortened V by 5 bases and J by 1 base, and 9 bases separated the two germline ends. CDR3 length equals 14 residues. From germline, CDR1 is ENHRY and CDR2 SYGVKD. The CDR3 region has the DNA TGTGCCATCAGTTGGGGTGGCGCCAAAAACATTCAGTACTTC. Translated, it gives CAISWGGAKNIQYF.

In its sample, this clonotype was seen many times. The J gene is TRBJ2-7, the V gene TRBV10-3, with no clear D. There are 13 residues in the CDR3. The V gene's germline CDR1 is ENHRY and CDR2 SYGVKD. Trimming took off 2 bases at V and 3 bases at J, with 8 bases between the two ends. Here the CDR3 DNA reads TGTGCCATCAGTGAGACTCGTATCTACGAGCAGTACTTC. Translated, it gives CAISETRIYEQYF.

V gene TRBV5-1 combines with J gene TRBJ1-2, with unresolved D. The V and J ends lost 4 bases and 11 bases respectively, with 27 bases between them. The V gene's germline CDR1 is SGHRS and CDR2 YFSETQ. The CDR3 consists of 16 residues. As DNA, the CDR3 is TGCGCCAGCAGCCCCAACGGGAGGGCGGATCGAGAGGGATACACCTTC. Translated: CASSPNGRADREGYTF.

This clonotype was found many times. This may be a read error, as it is one base from a much larger clone. The genes are TRBV7-9 and TRBJ2-5; TRBD2 matches 8 bases. The germline V gene has CDR1 SEHNR and CDR2 FQNEAQ (reference sequence). This CDR3 spans 15 amino acids. In DNA form, the CDR3 reads TGTGCCAGCAGCCGGATAGCGGGGAGGGCGGAGACCCAGCACTTC. It yields the protein CASSRIAGRAETQHF.